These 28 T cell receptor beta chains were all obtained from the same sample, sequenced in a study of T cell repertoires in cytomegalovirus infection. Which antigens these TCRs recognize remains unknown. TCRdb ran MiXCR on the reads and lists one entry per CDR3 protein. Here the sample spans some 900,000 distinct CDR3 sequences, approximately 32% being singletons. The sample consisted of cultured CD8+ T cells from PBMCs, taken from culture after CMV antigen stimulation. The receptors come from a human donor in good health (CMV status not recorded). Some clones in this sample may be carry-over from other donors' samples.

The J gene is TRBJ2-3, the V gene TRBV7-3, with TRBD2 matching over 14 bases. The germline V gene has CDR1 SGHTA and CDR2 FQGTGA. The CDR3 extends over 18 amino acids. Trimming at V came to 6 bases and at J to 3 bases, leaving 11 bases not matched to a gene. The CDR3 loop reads CASSLKGTSGGLTDTQYF. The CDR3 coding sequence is TGTGCCAGCAGTCTGAAAGGGACTAGCGGGGGTCTGACAGATACGCAGTATTTT.

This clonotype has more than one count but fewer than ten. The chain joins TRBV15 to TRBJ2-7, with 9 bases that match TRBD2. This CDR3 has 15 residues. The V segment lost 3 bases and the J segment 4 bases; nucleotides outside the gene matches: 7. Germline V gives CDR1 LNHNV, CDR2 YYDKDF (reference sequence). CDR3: CATSSRTSDFYEQYF. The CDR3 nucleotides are TGTGCCACCAGCAGCCGGACTAGCGATTTTTACGAGCAGTACTTC.

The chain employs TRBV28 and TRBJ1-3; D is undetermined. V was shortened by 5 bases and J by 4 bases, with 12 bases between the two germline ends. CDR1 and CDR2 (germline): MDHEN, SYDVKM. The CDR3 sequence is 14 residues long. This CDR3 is CASSPAGFGNTIYF. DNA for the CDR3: TGTGCCAGCAGTCCGGCGGGGTTCGGAAACACCATATATTTT.

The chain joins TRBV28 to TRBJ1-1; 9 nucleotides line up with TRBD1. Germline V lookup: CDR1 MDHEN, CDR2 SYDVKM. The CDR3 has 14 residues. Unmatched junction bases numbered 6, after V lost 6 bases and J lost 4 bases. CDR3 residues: CASRETGGSTEAFF. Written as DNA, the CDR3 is TGTGCCAGCAGAGAGACAGGGGGAAGCACTGAAGCTTTCTTT.

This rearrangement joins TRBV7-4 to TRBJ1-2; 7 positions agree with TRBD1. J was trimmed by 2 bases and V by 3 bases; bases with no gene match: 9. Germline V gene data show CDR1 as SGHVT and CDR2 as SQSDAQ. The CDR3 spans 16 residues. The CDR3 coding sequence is TGTGCCAGCAGCTTTATCGAGGAACAGGGGAACTATGGCTACACCTTC. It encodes CASSFIEEQGNYGYTF.

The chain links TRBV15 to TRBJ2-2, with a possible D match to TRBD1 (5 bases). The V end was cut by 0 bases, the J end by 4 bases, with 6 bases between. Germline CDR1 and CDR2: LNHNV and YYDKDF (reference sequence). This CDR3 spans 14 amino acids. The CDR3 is CATSRDQGTGELFF. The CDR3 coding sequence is TGTGCCACCAGCAGAGATCAGGGCACCGGGGAGCTGTTTTTT.

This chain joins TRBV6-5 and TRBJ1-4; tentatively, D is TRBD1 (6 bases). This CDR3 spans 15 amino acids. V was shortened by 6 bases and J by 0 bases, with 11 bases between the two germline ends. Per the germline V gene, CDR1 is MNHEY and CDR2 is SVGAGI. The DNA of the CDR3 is TGTGCCAGCAGAGGGACACCGACAACTAATGAAAAACTGTTTTTT. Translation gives CASRGTPTTNEKLFF.

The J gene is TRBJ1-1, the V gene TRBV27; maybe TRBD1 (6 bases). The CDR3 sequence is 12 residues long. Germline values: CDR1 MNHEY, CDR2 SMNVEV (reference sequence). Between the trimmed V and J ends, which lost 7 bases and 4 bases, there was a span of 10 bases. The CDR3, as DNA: TGTGCCAGCAAGGGGGTAAGCACTGAAGCTTTCTTT. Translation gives CASKGVSTEAFF.

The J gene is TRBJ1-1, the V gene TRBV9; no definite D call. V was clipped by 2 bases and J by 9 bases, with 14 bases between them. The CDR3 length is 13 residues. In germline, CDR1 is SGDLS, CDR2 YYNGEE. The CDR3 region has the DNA TGTGCCAGCAGCGTTTCCGGCAGATCCAAAGCTTTCTTT. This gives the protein CASSVSGRSKAFF. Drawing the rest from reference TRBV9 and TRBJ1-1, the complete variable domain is DSGVTQTPKHLITATGQRVTLRCSPRSGDLSVYWYQQSLDQGLQFLIQYYNGEERAKGNILERFSAQQFPDLHSELNLSSLELGDSALYFCASSVSGRSKAFFGQGTRLTVV.

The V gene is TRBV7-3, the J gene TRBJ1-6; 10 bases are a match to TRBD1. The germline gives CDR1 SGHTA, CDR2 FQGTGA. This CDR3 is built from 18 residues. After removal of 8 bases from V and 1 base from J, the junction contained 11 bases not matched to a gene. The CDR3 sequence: CASGYGTGVGSYNSPLHF. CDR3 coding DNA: TGTGCCAGCGGCTACGGGACAGGGGTGGGGTCCTATAATTCACCCCTCCACTTT.

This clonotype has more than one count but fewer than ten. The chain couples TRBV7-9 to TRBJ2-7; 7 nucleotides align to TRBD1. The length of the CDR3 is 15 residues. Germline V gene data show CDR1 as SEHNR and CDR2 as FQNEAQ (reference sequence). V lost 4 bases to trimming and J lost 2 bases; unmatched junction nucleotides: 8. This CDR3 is CASSSLDRDTYEQYF. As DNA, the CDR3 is TGTGCCAGCAGCTCGCTCGACAGGGATACCTACGAGCAGTACTTC.

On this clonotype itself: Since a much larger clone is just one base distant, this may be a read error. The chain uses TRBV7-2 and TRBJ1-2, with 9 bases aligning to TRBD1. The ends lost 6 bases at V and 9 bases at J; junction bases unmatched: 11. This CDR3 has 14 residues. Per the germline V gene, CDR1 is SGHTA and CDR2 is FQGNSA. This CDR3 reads CASRAGTGYWSYTF. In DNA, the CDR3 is TGTGCCAGCAGGGCCGGGACAGGGTATTGGAGCTACACCTTC.

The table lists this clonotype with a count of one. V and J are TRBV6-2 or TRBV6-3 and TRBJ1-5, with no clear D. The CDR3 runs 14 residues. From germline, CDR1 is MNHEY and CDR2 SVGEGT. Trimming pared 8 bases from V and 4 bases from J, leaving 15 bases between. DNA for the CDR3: TGTGCCAGCGGATTCTTGACGGGGAATCAGCCCCAGCATTTT. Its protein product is CASGFLTGNQPQHF.

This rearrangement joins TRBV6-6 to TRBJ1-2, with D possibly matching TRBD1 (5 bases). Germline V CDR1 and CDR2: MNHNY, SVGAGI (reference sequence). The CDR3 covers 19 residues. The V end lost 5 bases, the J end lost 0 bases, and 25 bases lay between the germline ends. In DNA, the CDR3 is TGTGCCAGCAGTAACCAGGGTATAGACCGGAGTCGGGCTAACTATGGCTACACCTTC. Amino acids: CASSNQGIDRSRANYGYTF.

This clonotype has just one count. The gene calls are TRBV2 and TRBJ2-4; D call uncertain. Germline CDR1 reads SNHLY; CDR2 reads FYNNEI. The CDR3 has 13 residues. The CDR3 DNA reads TGTGTCGGCAGACCCTCTACCAAAAACATTCAGTACTTC. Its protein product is CVGRPSTKNIQYF.

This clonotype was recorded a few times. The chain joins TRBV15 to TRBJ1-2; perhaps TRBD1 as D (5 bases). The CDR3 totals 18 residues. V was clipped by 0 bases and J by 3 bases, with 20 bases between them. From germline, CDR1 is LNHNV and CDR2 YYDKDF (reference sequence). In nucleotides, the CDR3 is TGTGCCACCAGCAGAGATTGGCAGTTGTGGGGGTACGACTATGGCTACACCTTC. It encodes CATSRDWQLWGYDYGYTF.

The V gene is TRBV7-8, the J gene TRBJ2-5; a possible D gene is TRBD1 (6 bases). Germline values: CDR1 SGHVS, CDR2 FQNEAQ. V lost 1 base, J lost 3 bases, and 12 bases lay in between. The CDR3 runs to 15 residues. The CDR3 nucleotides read TGTGCCAGCAGCTTAGGCACAGGGCTGGAAGAGACCCAGTACTTC. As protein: CASSLGTGLEETQYF.

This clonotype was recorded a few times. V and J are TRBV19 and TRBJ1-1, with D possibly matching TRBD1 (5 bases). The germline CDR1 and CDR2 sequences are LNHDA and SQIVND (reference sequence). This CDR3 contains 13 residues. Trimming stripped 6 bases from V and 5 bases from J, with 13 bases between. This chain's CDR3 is CASSEKWGTEAFF. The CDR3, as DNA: TGTGCCAGTAGCGAGAAGTGGGGGACTGAAGCTTTCTTT.

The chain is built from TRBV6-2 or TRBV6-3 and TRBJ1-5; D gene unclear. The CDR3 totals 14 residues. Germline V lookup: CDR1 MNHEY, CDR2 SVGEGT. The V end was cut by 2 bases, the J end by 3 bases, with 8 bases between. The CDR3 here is CASSYGRDNQPQHF. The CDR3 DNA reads TGTGCCAGCAGTTACGGACGGGACAATCAGCCCCAGCATTTT.

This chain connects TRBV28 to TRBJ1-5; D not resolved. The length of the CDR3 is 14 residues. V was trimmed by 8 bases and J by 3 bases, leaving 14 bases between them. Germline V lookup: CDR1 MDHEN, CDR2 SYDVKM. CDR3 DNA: TGTGCCAGCCTTTTGCAGAGAAACAATCAGCCCCAGCATTTT. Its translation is CASLLQRNNQPQHF.

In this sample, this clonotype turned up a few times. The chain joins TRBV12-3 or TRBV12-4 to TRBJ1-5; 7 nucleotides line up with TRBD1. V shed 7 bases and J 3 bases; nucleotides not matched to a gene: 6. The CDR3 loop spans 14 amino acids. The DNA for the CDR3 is TGTGCCAGCAACTTAGGGGGCGTCAATCAGCCCCAGCATTTT. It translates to CASNLGGVNQPQHF.

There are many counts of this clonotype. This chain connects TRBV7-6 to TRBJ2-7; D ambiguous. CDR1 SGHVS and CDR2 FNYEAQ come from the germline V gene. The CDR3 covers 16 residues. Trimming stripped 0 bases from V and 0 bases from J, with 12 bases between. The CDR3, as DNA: TGTGCCAGCAGCTTAGCGCACACTGCTTCCTCCTACGAGCAGTACTTC. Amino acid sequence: CASSLAHTASSYEQYF.

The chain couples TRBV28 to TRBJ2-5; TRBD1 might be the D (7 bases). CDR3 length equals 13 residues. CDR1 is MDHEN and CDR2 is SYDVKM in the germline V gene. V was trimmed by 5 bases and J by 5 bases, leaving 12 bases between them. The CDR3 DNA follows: TGTGCCAGCAGTACCAGGGGGAGGGAGACCCAGTACTTC. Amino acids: CASSTRGRETQYF.

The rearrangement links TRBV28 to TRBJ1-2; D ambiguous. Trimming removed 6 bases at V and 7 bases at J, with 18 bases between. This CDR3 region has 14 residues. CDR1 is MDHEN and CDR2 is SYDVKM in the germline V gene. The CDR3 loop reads CASRRVRISPGYTF. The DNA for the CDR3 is TGTGCCAGCAGGAGGGTCCGGATATCGCCTGGCTACACCTTC.

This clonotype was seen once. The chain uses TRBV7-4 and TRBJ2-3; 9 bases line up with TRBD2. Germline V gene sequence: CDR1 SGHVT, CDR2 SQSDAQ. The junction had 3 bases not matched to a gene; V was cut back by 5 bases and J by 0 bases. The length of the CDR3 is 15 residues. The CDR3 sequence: CASSPAGGSTDTQYF. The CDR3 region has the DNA TGTGCCAGCAGCCCGGCGGGGGGGAGCACAGATACGCAGTATTTT.

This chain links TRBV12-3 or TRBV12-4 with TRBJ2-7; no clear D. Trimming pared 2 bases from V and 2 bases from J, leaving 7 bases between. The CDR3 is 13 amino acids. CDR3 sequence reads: CASSLFDTYEQYF. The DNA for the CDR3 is TGTGCCAGCAGTTTATTTGACACCTACGAGCAGTACTTC.

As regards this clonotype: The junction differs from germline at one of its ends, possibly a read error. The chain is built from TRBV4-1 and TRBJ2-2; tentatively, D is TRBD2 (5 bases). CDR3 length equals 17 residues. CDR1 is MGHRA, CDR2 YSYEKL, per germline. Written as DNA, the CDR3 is TGCGCCAGCAGCCAAGTGGACTTAGCCCCGAACACCGGGAAGCTGTTTTTT. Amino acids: CASSQVDLAPNTGKLFF.

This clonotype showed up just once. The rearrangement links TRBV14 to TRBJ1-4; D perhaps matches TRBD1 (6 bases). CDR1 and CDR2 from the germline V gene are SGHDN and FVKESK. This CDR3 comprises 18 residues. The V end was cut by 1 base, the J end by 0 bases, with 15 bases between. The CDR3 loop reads CASSQVLGGLATNEKLFF. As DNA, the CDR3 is TGTGCCAGCAGCCAAGTTTTGGGGGGCCTAGCAACTAATGAAAAACTGTTTTTT.